This TCR beta chain appears in the sequencing data of a study of shared clonotypes between healthy human individuals. General study points: Sample collection involved blood only; tissue repertoires are likely different. Among donors, sharing of clonotypes was expected to be affected by sequencing depth. It was the non-shared clonotypes that had lower generation probabilities than clonotypes shared by all four donors.

As concerns this clone: Its antigen is not known.

Germline lookup yields CDR1 MGHRA and CDR2 YSYEKL. This CDR3 is built from 17 residues. V shed 0 bases, J shed 5 bases, and the junction held 12 bases outside the gene matches. Clones were sequenced by immunoSEQ multiplex PCR, and TCRdb holds only the in-frame ones, with some missing. The sample consists of around 2.5 million clones, 80% to 95% of them appearing once. The sequenced sample consisted of naive CD4+ T cells from PBMCs. Subset indicated: CD45RA+ positively selected. The chain links TRBV4-1 to TRBJ2-5; 7 bases match TRBD2. The receptor comes from a man aged 18 to 29 in good health. Some clones in this sample may be carry-over from other donors' samples. The CDR3 reads CASSQEPNSGPYETQYF. The CDR3 DNA sequence: TGCGCCAGCAGCCAAGAGCCCAATAGCGGGCCCTATGAGACCCAGTACTTC.